The 10 T cell receptor beta chains listed next were all sequenced from one sample in a study of T-cell memory formation after mild COVID-19. TCRdb recomputed calls from the 5' RACE reads with MiXCR, one row per CDR3 protein. The sample lists about 390,000 distinct CDR3 sequences, around 21% seen once, with approximately 12% in the top ten. Material: PBMCs or a T cell subset sorted from them (not recorded which). The source of these receptors is an adult woman who had mild COVID-19 (a few samples of this study predate the infection). Cell type and time point are not known.

This clonotype was found a few times. V is TRBV19 and J is TRBJ2-1, with D tentatively TRBD1 (5 bases). CDR1 is LNHDA and CDR2 is SQIVND in the germline V gene (reference sequence). The CDR3 totals 15 residues. V gave up 4 bases and J gave up 6 bases, with 16 bases separating them. DNA of the CDR3: TGTGCCAGTAGTAAGTCACGGTGGGGCACCAATGAGCAGTTCTTC. Translation: CASSKSRWGTNEQFF. Looking up the rest from reference TRBV19 and TRBJ2-1 gives the full variable domain: DGGITQSPKYLFRKEGQNVTLSCEQNLNHDAMYWYRQDPGQGLRLIYYSQIVNDFQKGDIAEGYSVSREKKESFPLTVTSAQKNPTAFYLCASSKSRWGTNEQFFGPGTRLTVL.

This chain connects TRBV4-1 to TRBJ2-5; 12 bases align to TRBD1. The CDR3 has 15 residues. Trimming removed 4 bases from V and 5 bases from J; junction bases left unmatched: 5. Germline lookup yields CDR1 MGHRA and CDR2 YSYEKL. This CDR3 is CASSPPGQGAETQYF. CDR3 DNA: TGCGCCAGCAGCCCCCCGGGACAGGGGGCCGAGACCCAGTACTTC.

The genes are TRBV29-1 and TRBJ1-4, with TRBD1 matching over 7 bases. CDR1 is SQVTM, CDR2 ANQGSEA, per germline. The length of the CDR3 is 12 residues. Trimming took 7 bases from V and 5 from J; bases not matched to a gene: 4. The DNA of the CDR3 is TGCAGCGGGGGGGACAGCAATGAAAAACTGTTTTTT. Its protein is CSGGDSNEKLFF. Filled out from reference TRBV29-1 and TRBJ1-4, the complete variable domain reads SAVISQKPSRDICQRGTSLTIQCQVDSQVTMMFWYRQQPGQSLTLIATANQGSEATYESGFVIDKFPISRPNLTFSTLTVSNMSPEDSSIYLCSGGDSNEKLFFGSGTQLSVL.

The chain joins TRBV28 to TRBJ2-1; no clear D. CDR1 and CDR2 (germline): MDHEN, SYDVKM. The CDR3 spans 15 residues. The V and J ends lost 6 bases and 0 bases respectively, with 12 bases between them. The CDR3 DNA reads as TGTGCCAGCAGACCCCGAATTAGCTCCTACAATGAGCAGTTCTTC. This gives the protein CASRPRISSYNEQFF.

A few counts support this clonotype. V is TRBV4-2 and J is TRBJ2-3, with D possibly being TRBD2 (7 bases). The CDR3 spans 16 residues. V lost 1 base and J 3 bases, leaving 14 bases between the germline ends. Per germline, CDR1 LGHNA and CDR2 YNFKEQ. The CDR3 DNA sequence: TGTGCCAGCAGCCAAGTGGTGGGGGGGCTGACAGATACGCAGTATTTT. Translation: CASSQVVGGLTDTQYF.

This clonotype came up a few times. This chain joins TRBV5-6 and TRBJ2-3; a weak D match, TRBD2 (5 bases). The V gene's germline CDR1 is SGHDT and CDR2 YYEEEE. CDR3 length: 14 amino acids. Trimming cost V 4 bases and J 7 bases, with 16 bases left between them. The DNA of the CDR3 is TGTGCCAGCAGCCCCGGCGGAGGATGGAATACGCAGTATTTT. It is translated as CASSPGGGWNTQYF.

This chain joins TRBV5-1 and TRBJ2-3; no clear D gene. Per germline, CDR1 SGHRS and CDR2 YFSETQ. The CDR3 loop spans 13 amino acids. The V and J ends lost 5 bases and 2 bases respectively, with 9 bases between them. The chain's CDR3 is CASRGSATDTQYF. CDR3 bases: TGCGCCAGCAGAGGTTCCGCCACAGATACGCAGTATTTT.

The chain carries TRBV29-1 and TRBJ2-5, with 13 bases lining up with TRBD2. The CDR3 sequence is 16 residues long. Losses at the gene ends were 2 bases for V and 4 bases for J; bases not matched to a gene: 7. The germline V gene has CDR1 SQVTM and CDR2 ANQGSEA. The CDR3 DNA is TGCAGCGTTGAATCGGGACTAGCGGGGAGAATAGAGACCCAGTACTTC. Protein sequence: CSVESGLAGRIETQYF.

The chain recombines TRBV30 with TRBJ2-6; TRBD2 matches 8 bases. The CDR3 is made up of 18 amino acids. V shed 3 bases and J 3 bases; nucleotides not matched to a gene: 13. Germline V lookup: CDR1 GTSNPN, CDR2 SVGIG (reference sequence). The chain's CDR3 is CAWSYSRGGSYGANVLTF. The CDR3 DNA reads TGTGCCTGGAGCTACTCCCGGGGGGGCTCATATGGGGCCAACGTCCTGACTTTC.

This sequence joins TRBV12-3 or TRBV12-4 and TRBJ2-7, with no clear D. V was shortened by 1 base and J by 2 bases, with 3 bases between the two germline ends. CDR3 length: 12 residues. The CDR3 loop reads CASSLVPYEQYF. The CDR3 DNA reads as TGTGCCAGCAGTTTAGTCCCCTACGAGCAGTACTTC.